This T cell receptor beta chain was documented in a study of blood T cell repertoires in COVID-19. Measured with immunoSEQ multiplex PCR; TCRdb has only the in-frame clones, and not every one. This sample yields more than 300,000 clones, of which around 88% are seen a single time; 1.5% to 2% belongs to the top ten. The germline V gene has CDR1 SGHKS and CDR2 YYEKEE (reference sequence). V was clipped by 0 bases and J by 9 bases, with 19 bases between them. The CDR3 loop spans 17 amino acids. This clonotype was sampled from a woman aged 25 to 45 with COVID-19, enrolled during active disease. Sequencing was done on a sample of peripheral blood. The J gene is TRBJ1-6, the V gene TRBV5-5; tentatively, D is TRBD1 (5 bases). The CDR3 loop reads CASSLGGRHFPGSPLHF. The CDR3 region has the DNA TGTGCCAGCAGCTTGGGGGGCCGGCATTTCCCAGGTTCACCCCTCCACTTT.